This T cell receptor (beta chain) comes out of a study of control samples from healthy donors and cancer patients. TCRdb keeps only in-frame clones here, not all; method: immunoSEQ multiplex PCR. The profile shows just over 80,000 clones, about 93% of them singletons. There are 14 residues in the CDR3. From germline, CDR1 is SQVTM and CDR2 ANQGSEA. V lost 5 bases and J lost 5, with 18 bases in between. Sequenced: blood. This chain links TRBV29-1 with TRBJ1-2, with D possibly being TRBD1 (6 bases). The source of this sequence is a young woman in good health. The CDR3 sequence: CSVWGASGGYGYTF. CDR3 sequence (DNA): TGCAGCGTTTGGGGGGCGTCTGGGGGATATGGCTACACCTTC.